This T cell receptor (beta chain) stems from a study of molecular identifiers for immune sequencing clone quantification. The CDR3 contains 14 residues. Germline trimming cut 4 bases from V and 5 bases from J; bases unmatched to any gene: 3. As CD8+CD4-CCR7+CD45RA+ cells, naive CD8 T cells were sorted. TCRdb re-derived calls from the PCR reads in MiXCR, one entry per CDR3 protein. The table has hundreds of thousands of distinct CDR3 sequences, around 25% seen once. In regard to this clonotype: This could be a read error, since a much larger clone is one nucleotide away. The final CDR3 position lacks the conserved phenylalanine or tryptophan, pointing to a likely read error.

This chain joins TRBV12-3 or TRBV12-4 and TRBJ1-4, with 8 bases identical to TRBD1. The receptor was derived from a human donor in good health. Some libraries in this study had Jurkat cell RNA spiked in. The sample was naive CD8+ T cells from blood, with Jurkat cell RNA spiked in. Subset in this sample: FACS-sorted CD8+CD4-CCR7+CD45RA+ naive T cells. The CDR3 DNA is TGTGCCAGCAGTTCGGGACAGGAAAATGAAAAACTGTTTTTA. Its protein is CASSSGQENEKLFL.